This TCR beta chain was retrieved from a study of blood T cell repertoires in COVID-19. TCRdb's table, derived via immunoSEQ multiplex PCR, lists solely in-frame clones and lacks some. The sample lists about 230,000 clones, around 83% occurring once. Germline V gene sequence: CDR1 MNHEY, CDR2 SVGAGI. This CDR3 contains 12 residues. The ends lost 6 bases at V and 7 bases at J; junction bases unmatched: 4. The V and J genes are TRBV6-5 and TRBJ1-2, with 8 bases aligning to TRBD1. The receptor comes from a woman in her 40s who had recovered from COVID-19. Source material: peripheral blood. In DNA form, the CDR3 reads TGTGCCAGCAGAGGACAGGGTGGTGGCTACACCTTC. Amino acid sequence: CASRGQGGGYTF.